These 25 T cell receptor beta chains came from one sample sequenced in a study of T cells in Graves' hyperthyroidism and ophthalmopathy. The source material, RNA transcripts, was used to amplify TCR beta CDR3 regions. With the HTBI primer set, the TCR CDR3 went through a first round of RT-PCR. One entry per CDR3 protein, called by TCRdb with MiXCR from the multiplex PCR reads. The table includes about 740,000 distinct CDR3 sequences, 11% to 15% detected once. Material: blood. The source of these receptors is a woman aged 18 to 35 with Graves' hyperthyroidism.

The CDR3 is CASSEFIFGTGELFF. The CDR3 bases are TGTGCCAGCAGTGAATTCATCTTTGGGACCGGGGAGCTGTTTTTT. The chain employs TRBV25-1 and TRBJ2-2; no clear D. The germline V and J ends were trimmed by 1 base and 5 bases, with 11 bases remaining between them. Germline V lookup: CDR1 MGHDK, CDR2 SYGVNS. The CDR3 covers 15 residues.

In this sample, this clonotype turned up a few times. The chain employs TRBV27 and TRBJ2-1; 10 nucleotides line up with TRBD2. Unmatched junction bases numbered 17, after V lost 3 bases and J lost 3 bases. This CDR3 contains 20 residues. Germline values: CDR1 MNHEY, CDR2 SMNVEV (reference sequence). In DNA, the CDR3 is TGTGCCAGCAGTTTTAAAGGGACTAGCGTCCTCCCCTTTATCTACAATGAGCAGTTCTTC. Protein sequence: CASSFKGTSVLPFIYNEQFF.

This clonotype has at least ten counts. The rearrangement joins TRBV2 to TRBJ1-2, with 12 bases matching TRBD1. Trimming removed 8 bases from V and 2 bases from J; junction bases left unmatched: 6. CDR3 length equals 15 residues. The germline V gene encodes CDR1 SNHLY and CDR2 FYNNEI. CDR3 DNA sequence: TGTGCCAGCCTGGGACAGGGGGCTTTCAACTATGGCTACACCTTC. Translating gives CASLGQGAFNYGYTF.

This clonotype was observed many times. V is TRBV11-2 and J is TRBJ2-7; TRBD2 matches 13 bases. From germline, CDR1 is SGHAT and CDR2 FQNNGV. This CDR3 has 18 residues. The ends lost 1 base at V and 5 bases at J; junction bases unmatched: 11. Here the CDR3 DNA reads TGTGCCAGCAGCTTAGGGTATCGGACTAGCGGGAGAACCGACGAGCAGTACTTC. Amino acid sequence: CASSLGYRTSGRTDEQYF.

The J gene is TRBJ2-3, the V gene TRBV7-3, with 7 bases aligning to TRBD1. V trimming: 5 bases; J trimming: 0 bases; junction bases outside the gene matches: 8. CDR3 length: 16 residues. Germline CDR1 and CDR2: SGHTA and FQGTGA. This CDR3 reads CASSPGQVASTDTQYF. The DNA of the CDR3 is TGTGCCAGCAGCCCCGGACAGGTCGCTAGCACAGATACGCAGTATTTT.

There are many counts of this clonotype. The chain couples TRBV18 to TRBJ1-2; D is undetermined. The germline gives CDR1 KGHSH, CDR2 LQKENI. V lost 2 bases and J lost 8, with 15 bases in between. The CDR3 loop spans 14 amino acids. CDR3 sequence: CASSPGEGWKGYTF. DNA for the CDR3: TGTGCCAGCTCACCAGGTGAAGGTTGGAAGGGCTACACCTTC.

This clonotype has a handful of counts. A read error may be the cause here, since a much bigger clone is one base away. Lacking the conserved final phenylalanine or tryptophan, this CDR3 likely reflects a read error. This rearrangement joins TRBV11-2 to TRBJ2-7; D unresolved. Trimming took off 5 bases at V and 5 bases at J, with 19 bases between the two ends. The V gene's germline CDR1 is SGHAT and CDR2 FQNNGV. The CDR3 is 15 amino acids. CDR3 region: CASSRAGSIPNEQYL. The DNA of the CDR3 is TGTGCCAGCAGCCGTGCTGGATCGATACCAAACGAGCAGTACCTC.

At least ten counts were recorded for this clonotype. This chain connects TRBV3-1 to TRBJ1-5; D uncertain. CDR1 and CDR2 from the germline V gene are LGHDT and YNNKEL (reference sequence). Deletions cut 1 base from V and 4 bases from J, with 14 bases between. This CDR3 is 16 amino acids long. The CDR3 DNA is TGTGCCAGCAGCCAAGGTTGGCGGGCGGAAAATCAGCCCCAGCATTTT. It codes for CASSQGWRAENQPQHF.

This clonotype has a count of ten or more. The gene calls are TRBV11-2 and TRBJ2-2, with TRBD2 identical over 10 bases. Germline loops: CDR1 SGHAT, CDR2 FQNNGV. Unmatched junction bases numbered 8, after V lost 5 bases and J lost 5 bases. The CDR3 has 16 amino acids. CDR3 residues: CASSQLAGVWTGELFF. DNA for the CDR3: TGTGCCAGCAGCCAGCTAGCGGGAGTATGGACCGGGGAGCTGTTTTTT.

This clonotype appeared a few times. V and J are TRBV7-2 and TRBJ1-5; D gene ambiguous. CDR3 length: 13 amino acids. Germline V gives CDR1 SGHTA, CDR2 FQGNSA. The germline V and J ends were trimmed by 2 bases and 6 bases, with 8 bases remaining between them. As DNA, the CDR3 is TGTGCCAGCAGCTTAACTTACTCTCAGCCCCAGCATTTT. Translated: CASSLTYSQPQHF.

This chain links TRBV9 with TRBJ2-1, with D perhaps matching TRBD1 or TRBD2 (5 bases each). V lost 3 bases and J lost 8, with 12 bases in between. CDR1 SGDLS and CDR2 YYNGEE come from the germline V gene. This CDR3 is built from 13 residues. CDR3 in DNA: TGTGCCAGCAGCGAAATAGAGGGACATGAGCAGTTCTTC. The encoded protein is CASSEIEGHEQFF.

About this clonotype itself: Germline and junction disagree at one end, which may indicate a read error. The chain is built from TRBV27 and TRBJ2-4, with TRBD2 as a possible D gene (6 bases). The CDR3 extends over 16 amino acids. Germline CDR1 reads MNHEY; CDR2 reads SMNVEV (reference sequence). The CDR3 protein is CAPGTGTLTKRNIQNF. CDR3 sequence (DNA): TGTGCCCCCGGAACCGGGACTTTAACGAAACGAAACATTCAGAACTTC.

This clonotype came up many times. The chain is built from TRBV6-2 or TRBV6-3 and TRBJ2-7; D is ambiguous. The germline CDR1 and CDR2 sequences are MNHEY and SVGEGT. CDR3 length: 13 residues. Trimming shortened V by 5 bases and J by 5 bases, and 13 bases separated the two germline ends. CDR3 nucleotide sequence: TGTGCCAGCAGTCCTCTTCCCCTGGACGAGCAGTACTTC. Its translation is CASSPLPLDEQYF.

This clonotype showed up many times. The chain couples TRBV20-1 to TRBJ2-7; D uncertain. This CDR3 is 13 amino acids long. Germline V lookup: CDR1 DFQATT, CDR2 SNEGSKA (reference sequence). V dropped 4 bases and J dropped 2 bases, with 12 bases sitting between them. The CDR3 loop reads CSATSTAPYEQYF. The CDR3 coding sequence is TGCAGTGCTACTTCCACAGCTCCCTACGAGCAGTACTTC.

This clonotype was picked up a small number of times. The chain couples TRBV18 to TRBJ1-2; 8 nucleotides line up with TRBD1. V was pared by 3 bases and J by 7 bases, with 4 bases of the junction left unmatched. The CDR3 is made up of 13 amino acids. The germline gives CDR1 KGHSH, CDR2 LQKENI. The DNA of the CDR3 is TGTGCCAGCTCACCTCAGGGGGCTTCTGGCTACACCTTC. It codes for CASSPQGASGYTF.

This clonotype was observed many times. This chain uses TRBV7-9 with TRBJ2-7; D gene uncertain. The CDR3 consists of 11 residues. Between the trimmed V and J ends, which lost 5 bases and 5 bases, there was a span of 7 bases. Looked up from germline, CDR1 is SEHNR and CDR2 is FQNEAQ (reference sequence). CDR3 bases: TGTGCCAGCAGCCCAACCCACGAGCAGTACTTC. It codes for CASSPTHEQYF.

This clonotype was observed a single time. The V and J genes are TRBV29-1 and TRBJ1-2, with 7 bases identical to TRBD1. The V and J ends lost 2 bases and 11 bases, in that order; junction bases with no gene match: 11. This CDR3 has 13 amino acids. Germline V lookup: CDR1 SQVTM, CDR2 ANQGSEA. CDR3 DNA sequence: TGCAGCGTTGAACGGGACAGCGCCCTGGGTTACACCTTC. Its translation is CSVERDSALGYTF.

The V and J genes are TRBV7-9 and TRBJ2-5; D is unclear. The CDR3 runs to 14 residues. The germline V and J ends were trimmed by 3 bases and 2 bases, with 10 bases remaining between them. Per germline, CDR1 SEHNR and CDR2 FQNEAQ (reference sequence). CDR3 in DNA: TGTGCCAGCAGCTTGAACACAGTTCAAGAGACCCAGTACTTC. Its protein is CASSLNTVQETQYF.

This chain uses TRBV2 with TRBJ2-7; 8 bases map to TRBD2. The CDR3 runs to 16 residues. The germline gives CDR1 SNHLY, CDR2 FYNNEI. V lost 3 bases and J lost 2; bases outside the gene matches: 9. CDR3 DNA: TGTGCCAGCAGTGATTTTAGCGGGGATAGAACCTACGAGCAGTACTTC. Encoded protein: CASSDFSGDRTYEQYF. Filled out from reference TRBV2 and TRBJ2-7, the complete variable domain reads EPEVTQTPSHQVTQMGQEVILRCVPISNHLYFYWYRQILGQKVEFLVSFYNNEISEKSEIFDDQFSVERPDGSNFTLKIRSTKLEDSAMYFCASSDFSGDRTYEQYFGPGTRLTVT.

This clonotype was found a few times. V usage is TRBV5-6 and J usage is TRBJ1-2, with 9 positions matching TRBD1. V dropped 4 bases and J dropped 8; count of bases not matched to a gene: 12. CDR1 is SGHDT and CDR2 is YYEEEE in the germline V gene. CDR3 length: 15 amino acids. Written as DNA, the CDR3 is TGTGCCAGCAGCGGGAAGGACAGGGGCTTGAGGGGCTACACCTTC. Protein sequence: CASSGKDRGLRGYTF.

This clonotype turned up a few times. The chain couples TRBV28 to TRBJ2-5; 9 bases agree with TRBD1. Trimming removed 6 bases from V and 4 bases from J; junction bases left unmatched: 3. CDR3 length: 13 amino acids. Per germline, CDR1 MDHEN and CDR2 SYDVKM. The CDR3 region has the DNA TGTGCCAGCAGAAGGACAGGGGTAGAGACCCAGTACTTC. Its translation: CASRRTGVETQYF.

The table lists this clonotype with many counts. The rearrangement links TRBV18 to TRBJ2-2; TRBD2 is a possible D gene (5 bases). Germline CDR1 KGHSH, CDR2 LQKENI. There are 15 residues in the CDR3. Trimming took 1 base from V and 3 from J, leaving 9 bases between them. CDR3 bases: TGTGCCAGCTCACCACGTGGAGGTCACACCGGGGAGCTGTTTTTT. It translates to CASSPRGGHTGELFF. The complete variable domain, with remaining parts taken from reference TRBV18 and TRBJ2-2, reads NAGVMQNPRHLVRRRGQEARLRCSPMKGHSHVYWYRQLPEEGLKFMVYLQKENIIDESGMPKERFSAEFPKEGPSILRIQQVVRGDSAAYFCASSPRGGHTGELFFGEGSRLTVL.

The chain links TRBV19 to TRBJ2-7; TRBD2 matches at 12 bases. The CDR3 loop spans 17 amino acids. Germline V gene sequence: CDR1 LNHDA, CDR2 SQIVND (reference sequence). Losses at the gene ends were 0 bases for V and 7 bases for J; bases not matched to a gene: 10. This chain's CDR3 is CASSIDGVRLAGDEQYF. In DNA, the CDR3 is TGTGCCAGTAGTATAGATGGGGTTCGACTAGCGGGAGATGAGCAGTACTTC.

For this clonotype: Relative to the germline gene, one junction end is altered; a read error may explain this. The gene calls are TRBV29-1 and TRBJ2-1; no clear D gene. This CDR3 is built from 12 residues. Germline V gene lookup returns CDR1 SQVTM and CDR2 ANQGSEA. CDR3 protein: CSVKEKYDEQFF. The CDR3 nucleotides are TGCAGCGTTAAAGAGAAGTACGATGAGCAGTTCTTC.

This clonotype was found many times. This chain links TRBV20-1 with TRBJ2-1; D remains unclear. Trimming took off 3 bases at V and 2 bases at J, with 14 bases between the two ends. The CDR3 runs to 15 residues. Germline V gene lookup returns CDR1 DFQATT and CDR2 SNEGSKA (reference sequence). DNA for the CDR3: TGCAGTGCTAGCCCCCCTGCGAGACCCTACAATGAGCAGTTCTTC. It encodes CSASPPARPYNEQFF.